The text below deals with one T cell receptor beta chain. Its antigen remains unidentified. This sample was included in a study of Graves' ophthalmopathy and Graves' hyperthyroidism. Germline V gene sequence: CDR1 MGHRA, CDR2 YSYEKL. There are 16 residues in the CDR3. Trimming took 0 bases from V and 5 from J; bases not matched to a gene: 3. Points from the study as a whole: Sensitivity reached roughly 70% and specificity about 78% when the model predicted ophthalmopathy progression.

The authors amplified TCR beta CDR3 regions from RNA transcripts. In the first round, RT-PCR was carried out with HTBI primers, and a multiplex PCR formed the second round. TCRdb reprocessed the multiplex PCR reads via MiXCR and lists one record per CDR3 protein. The sample yields roughly 1.1 million distinct CDR3 sequences, around a third seen once. The sequencing sample was made of peripheral blood or thyroid tissue (not recorded which). The rearrangement links TRBV4-1 to TRBJ1-4, with 10 bases that match TRBD1. This receptor was taken from an adult man with Graves' hyperthyroidism. The CDR3 region has the DNA TGCGCCAGCAGCCAAGACAAGACAGGGGGCAATGAAAAACTGTTTTTT. Protein sequence: CASSQDKTGGNEKLFF.